This TCR beta chain was profiled in a study of T-cell memory formation after mild COVID-19 (dated by TCRdb to about 2021). With regard to the full study: Most TCR sequence clusters were specific to one of the two donors. In a couple of donors, T-cell clones that expanded and contracted after mild COVID-19 were tracked by sequencing TCRalpha and TCRbeta repertoires over time. The cohort comprised two young, previously healthy adult volunteers, one female and one male.

On the study overall, not on this receptor specifically: Clones that contracted from day 15 to 85 showed balanced CD4/CD8 phenotypes, whereas a second wave of clones that expanded from day 15 to 37 leaned towards CD4+. SARS-CoV-2 specificity of the second-wave clones peaking on day 37 was not confirmed. Contracting CD4+ clones turned up mainly in the CM and EM memory subsets, whereas EMRA was where CD8+ clones were enriched. The detection of some responding clones in pre-infection memory suggests that pre-existing cross-reactive memory T cells joined the SARS-CoV-2 response. Only two mild cases were covered by the study, and larger cohorts that include severe cases with pre-infection samples were considered necessary.

PBMCs were isolated by Ficoll-Paque density gradient centrifugation. Sequencing took place on an Illumina NovaSeq 6000. TCRalpha and TCRbeta cDNA libraries were constructed by 5'RACE with constant-segment primers, with sample barcodes and unique molecular identifiers being introduced. Trizol reagent was used to extract RNA from every sample. Amplification of the libraries took two PCR steps, and the second step added a second sample barcode plus Illumina TruSeq adapters. The libraries were sequenced on an Illumina NovaSeq using 2 x 150 bp paired-end reads. In the authors' own workflow: Reads were demultiplexed and collapsed into UMI-guided consensus sequences with migec v1.2.7. Using mixcr v2.1.11, UMI consensuses were aligned to TRA and TRB V and J templates and then assembled into clonotypes. Expanded or contracted clonotypes were those called significant by both edgeR and NoisET, with noise models trained on biological replicates. For edgeR calls, the cutoffs were a false discovery rate-adjusted p below 0.01 and a log2 fold-change threshold of 1. As an exploratory analysis of dynamics, max-normalized trajectories of the 1000 most abundant clonotypes were examined with PCA combined with hierarchical clustering. Each responding clone was given a CD4 or CD8 phenotype based on the CD4+ and CD8+ repertoires, which had been sequenced separately. TCRdb applied fastp at Q25 and MiXCR to the public reads, then kept only in-frame beta chains. CDR3 protein duplicates are merged, each entry listing the most common genes and DNA. These V and J calls originate from TCRdb's pipeline instead of the authors' own analysis. The sample table contains a few hundred thousand distinct CDR3 sequences; only one count was recorded for approximately 16% of them. The ten largest clonotypes hold approximately 21% of the sample.

On this clonotype: The antigen it binds to is not known. No much larger clone exists at a distance of one base, and base qualities are not known.

V and J are truncated by 6 bases and 2 bases respectively, leaving an intervening sequence of 20 bases. Including the terminal cysteine and phenylalanine, the CDR3 comprises 16 residues. Only CDR3 DNA is held: 48 bases, read in frame from base 1. The germline V gene provides CDR1 SQVTM and CDR2 ANQGSEA. What was sequenced was PBMCs or a T cell subset sorted from them (not recorded which). The receptor's source is a man aged 18-30 years who had mild COVID-19 (a few samples of this study predate the infection). The sample titles of this study are shuffled in the database, so cell type and time point are left out; the donor was told from shared clones. This chain is built from TRBV29-1 and TRBJ2-1, with TRBD1 perhaps the D gene, on 6 matching bases. The DNA sequence reads TGCAGCGTCCGGTCGGCCAGGCAGGGGACCTACAATGAGCAGTTCTTC. This translates into CSVRSARQGTYNEQFF.